This TCR beta chain was sequenced for a study of T-cell memory formation after mild COVID-19. This clonotype was counted between two and nine times. Its specificity is unknown. Whole-study findings and limits: The SARS-CoV-2 specificity of second-wave clones reaching peak at day 37 remained unverified. Largely, contracting CD4+ clones fell within CM and EM, and contracting CD8+ clones within EMRA.

TCRdb processed the 5' RACE reads anew with MiXCR; each CDR3 protein has one entry. The top ten clones hold approximately 13% of a sample with roughly 120,000 distinct CDR3 sequences, about 17% of them seen once. CDR3 length equals 14 residues. Between the trimmed V and J ends, which lost 6 bases and 1 base, there was a span of 12 bases. This TCR came from an adult woman who had mild COVID-19 (a few samples of this study predate the infection). Cell type and time point are not known. The specimen sequenced was PBMCs or a T cell subset sorted from them (not recorded which). This chain uses TRBV12-3 or TRBV12-4 with TRBJ2-5; D might be TRBD1 (6 bases). CDR3: CASSQTGPQETQYF. The CDR3 DNA is TGTGCCAGCAGCCAGACAGGTCCCCAAGAGACCCAGTACTTC.